The entry that follows covers one T cell receptor (beta chain) sequence. CDR3 size: 16 residues. The V and J ends lost 0 bases and 8 bases respectively, with 19 bases between them. Looked up from germline, CDR1 is SGHDN and CDR2 is FVKESK. This table comes from immunoSEQ multiplex PCR, and its TCRdb copy is limited to in-frame clones, with some not included. The sample lists tens of thousands of clones, 78% occurring once. The source of the sample is a study of early stage breast cancer tumors. The sequence was obtained from a person between 35 and 49 years old with breast cancer. The chain uses TRBV14 and TRBJ1-1; D is uncertain. Sample: blood. The DNA of the CDR3 is TGTGCCAGCAGCCAAGATCGGCGACAATCCCATTCAGAAGCTTTCTTT. Translation gives CASSQDRRQSHSEAFF.